These T cell receptor beta chains were read from a single sample in a study of early T cells in non-severe SARS-CoV-2 infection. MiXCR was run by TCRdb on the 5' RACE reads, yielding one entry per CDR3 protein. The table shows 71,000 or so distinct CDR3 sequences, with roughly 13% occurring only once. The specimen was whole blood. These receptor sequences come from an adult who was a healthcare worker with PCR-confirmed SARS-CoV-2 infection or an uninfected control (not recorded which). Each CDR3 is given with its conserved first and last residue. Fields, in order: CDR3 DNA, CDR3 protein, J gene, V gene, clone size, D gene. A D gene is named only where the DNA matches it firmly. A clone size is listed for some rows: how often the clone was seen (once, few, many), or a class if it is expanded.

TGTGCCAGCAGCCCCTGGAGCAGCAATCAGCCCCAGCATTTT | CASSPWSSNQPQHF | TRBJ1-5 | TRBV5-5 | few | NA
TGCGCCAGCAGCCAAGTATCAGAGTCCTACGAGCAGTACTTC | CASSQVSESYEQYF | TRBJ2-7 | TRBV4-3 | few | NA
TGTGCCATCACCCCGGCAGGGAGGGACACTGAAGCTTTCTTT | CAITPAGRDTEAFF | TRBJ1-1 | TRBV10-3 | NA | NA
TGTGCCACCAGCAGAGATTACGGAGGAACCTACAATGAGCAGTTCTTC | CATSRDYGGTYNEQFF | TRBJ2-1 | TRBV15 | few | NA
TGCAGCGTTCGTGAATTTGCGAAAACTGAAGCTTTCTTT | CSVREFAKTEAFF | TRBJ1-1 | TRBV29-1 | few | NA
TGTGCCAGCTCACCCCGGGTACTAGCTGAAGCTTTCTTT | CASSPRVLAEAFF | TRBJ1-1 | TRBV18 | many | NA
TGTGCCAGCAGCCTGACAGATTCCTACGAGCAGTACTTC | CASSLTDSYEQYF | TRBJ2-7 | TRBV3-1 | NA | NA
TGCGCCAGCAGCTTGGACCCTGCAACTAATGAAAAACTGTTTTTT | CASSLDPATNEKLFF | TRBJ1-4 | TRBV5-1 | few | NA
TGTGCCAGCAGCCGGAGAAGCGGGGGGGCCTACGAGCAGTACTTC | CASSRRSGGAYEQYF | TRBJ2-7 | TRBV13 | many | TRBD2
TGTGCTAGTGGTTTGGGGGAGACCCAGTACTTC | CASGLGETQYF | TRBJ2-5 | TRBV12-5 | many | NA
TGTGCCAGCAGCTCGCCGGGACAGGGGGCCTACGAGCAGTACTTC | CASSSPGQGAYEQYF | TRBJ2-7 | TRBV5-4 | NA | TRBD1
TGTGCCAGCAGCCCGAACAGGGGGCAGTTGGAGACCCAGTACTTC | CASSPNRGQLETQYF | TRBJ2-5 | TRBV4-2 | few | TRBD1
TGTGCCAGCAGCTTAAATCCCGCCGGGGAGCTGTTTTTT | CASSLNPAGELFF | TRBJ2-2 | TRBV7-3 | few | NA
TGTGCCAGCACTCAATCAGGGCCGAACACTGAAGCTTTCTTT | CASTQSGPNTEAFF | TRBJ1-1 | TRBV6-2/TRBV6-3 | many | NA
TGTGCCAGCAGTGATTCGGCTAGCACAGATACGCAGTATTTT | CASSDSASTDTQYF | TRBJ2-3 | TRBV6-4 | NA | NA
TGTGCCAGCAGTTACGGGGGACTAGTTGAGCAGTTCTTC | CASSYGGLVEQFF | TRBJ2-1 | TRBV6-6 | few | TRBD2
TGTGCCAGCAGTGAAATGGGCTGGGGGTACAATCAGCCCCAGCATTTT | CASSEMGWGYNQPQHF | TRBJ1-5 | TRBV2 | NA | NA
TGTGCCAGCAGTCCCATTCCAGGCACAGATACGCAGTATTTT | CASSPIPGTDTQYF | TRBJ2-3 | TRBV28 | NA | NA
TGTGCCAGCATCGCAGGGGAGGGAGGCTACACCTTC | CASIAGEGGYTF | TRBJ1-2 | TRBV6-5 | many | NA
TGTGCCAGCAGCCCCTCCGCCCAGGGGTACGAGGTGACCCAGTACTTC | CASSPSAQGYEVTQYF | TRBJ2-5 | TRBV11-2 | few | NA
TGTGCCAGCACGTTACTAGCGGGCCAGCCTGAGGAGACCCAGTACTTC | CASTLLAGQPEETQYF | TRBJ2-5 | TRBV6-2/TRBV6-3 | few | TRBD2
TGTGCCAGCAGTTTCGGGCTCTATAATTCACCCCTCCACTTT | CASSFGLYNSPLHF | TRBJ1-6 | TRBV27 | NA | NA
TGTGCCAGCAGATCGCGGGGGACTCCCACAGATACGCAGTATTTT | CASRSRGTPTDTQYF | TRBJ2-3 | TRBV2 | few | TRBD2
TGTGCCAGCAGCAACGAGGGGAATGAAAAACTGTTTTTT | CASSNEGNEKLFF | TRBJ1-4 | TRBV4-2 | few | NA
TGCGCCAGCAGGGCCGGGGCGACTGAAGCTTTCTTT | CASRAGATEAFF | TRBJ1-1 | TRBV5-1 | NA | NA
TGTGCCAGCAGCTTGCAAATTGGACAGGGGTTTGAAAAACTGTTTTTT | CASSLQIGQGFEKLFF | TRBJ1-4 | TRBV13 | many | TRBD1
TGTGCCAGCAGCTTAGTGGGGAAGGACACAGATACGCAGTATTTT | CASSLVGKDTDTQYF | TRBJ2-3 | TRBV13 | NA | NA
TGTGCCAGCAGCCAAGATGGTATTACTAGCGGGTCGGAGACCCAGTACTTC | CASSQDGITSGSETQYF | TRBJ2-5 | TRBV4-2 | NA | TRBD2
TGCAGTGCTAACCCCGGGGGGCTAGGGACAGATACGCAGTATTTT | CSANPGGLGTDTQYF | TRBJ2-3 | TRBV20-1 | once | NA
TGCAGCGTCGGGACGGCCGCTTCCTACGAGCAGTACTTC | CSVGTAASYEQYF | TRBJ2-7 | TRBV29-1 | many | NA
TGTGCCAGTCAGAACGCCCCTCGGGTCAATTCACCCCTCCACTTT | CASQNAPRVNSPLHF | TRBJ1-6 | TRBV19 | many | NA
TGTGCCAGCAGCTTAGGTGGGGGGCCGGATGAGCAGTTCTTC | CASSLGGGPDEQFF | TRBJ2-1 | TRBV7-9 | few | NA
TGTGCCAGCAGCCAGACAAACCCGAACACTGAAGCTTTCTTT | CASSQTNPNTEAFF | TRBJ1-1 | TRBV7-2 | many | NA
TGTGCCTGGAGGACAGGGGGAAATCAGCCCCAGCATTTT | CAWRTGGNQPQHF | TRBJ1-5 | TRBV30 | NA | TRBD1
TGTGCCAGCAGCTTAAGATCCCCCAATTCACCCCTCCACTTT | CASSLRSPNSPLHF | TRBJ1-6 | TRBV7-3 | NA | NA
TGTGCCAGCAGTTCGGGGACAGGGGCGGGCTTCTATGGCTACACCTTC | CASSSGTGAGFYGYTF | TRBJ1-2 | TRBV6-5 | NA | TRBD1
TGTGCCAGCAGTGAAGGAGGGACTAGCTTTGAGACCCAGTACTTC | CASSEGGTSFETQYF | TRBJ2-5 | TRBV2 | few | TRBD2